A selection of T cell receptor beta chains follows, all from one sample in a study of cytomegalovirus exposure and HLA in healthy donors. Sequenced by immunoSEQ multiplex PCR; TCRdb stores in-frame clones only, minus some. The profile shows about 120,000 clones, less than 85% of them singletons. The sequenced material came from PBMCs. These receptors all come from a female donor in good health and CMV-seronegative. The CDR3 runs from the conserved cysteine through the conserved F or W. A D gene is named only where the DNA matches it firmly. Part of the rows lack a size; the others show once, few, many or a class for expanded clones.

j_gene: TRBJ1-3; d_gene: TRBD1; abundance: -; v_gene: TRBV5-6; CDR3aa: CASSPGQFFYGNTIYF; CDR3nt: TGTGCCAGCAGCCCGGGACAGTTTTTTTACGGAAACACCATATATTTT
j_gene: TRBJ2-1; d_gene: TRBD2; abundance: -; v_gene: TRBV30; CDR3aa: CAGLPGSGGSNEQFF; CDR3nt: TGTGCCGGCCTCCCGGGGAGCGGGGGGTCGAATGAGCAGTTCTTC
j_gene: TRBJ1-1; d_gene: -; abundance: few; v_gene: TRBV7-2; CDR3aa: CASSSAQGNTEAFF; CDR3nt: TGTGCCAGCAGCTCGGCGCAGGGGAACACTGAAGCTTTCTTT
j_gene: TRBJ2-2; d_gene: -; abundance: once; v_gene: TRBV5-1; CDR3aa: CASTISWGRANTGELFF; CDR3nt: TGCGCCAGCACCATTAGCTGGGGGCGGGCGAACACCGGGGAGCTGTTTTTT
j_gene: TRBJ2-1; d_gene: TRBD2; abundance: -; v_gene: TRBV27; CDR3aa: CASSYGTSGGWNEQFF; CDR3nt: TGTGCCAGCAGTTATGGGACTAGCGGGGGGTGGAATGAGCAGTTCTTC
j_gene: TRBJ2-1; d_gene: -; abundance: -; v_gene: TRBV6-5; CDR3aa: CASSGGRTSSEQFF; CDR3nt: TGTGCCAGCAGTGGAGGCAGAACTAGCAGTGAGCAGTTCTTC
j_gene: TRBJ1-6; d_gene: TRBD1; abundance: once; v_gene: TRBV7-9; CDR3aa: CASSRDSYNSPLHF; CDR3nt: TGTGCCAGCAGCCGGGACAGCTATAATTCACCCCTCCACTTT
j_gene: TRBJ1-4; d_gene: -; abundance: -; v_gene: TRBV2; CDR3aa: CASRWMGANEKLFF; CDR3nt: TGTGCCAGCCGTTGGATGGGGGCAAATGAAAAACTGTTTTTT
j_gene: TRBJ1-1; d_gene: -; abundance: few; v_gene: TRBV2; CDR3aa: CASTGGEGTEAFF; CDR3nt: TGTGCCAGCACGGGGGGAGAGGGCACTGAAGCTTTCTTT
j_gene: TRBJ1-1; d_gene: -; abundance: once; v_gene: TRBV9; CDR3aa: CASSTGDPNQAEAFF; CDR3nt: TGTGCCAGCAGCACGGGGGACCCTAATCAGGCTGAAGCTTTCTTT
j_gene: TRBJ2-2; d_gene: -; abundance: once; v_gene: TRBV6-4; CDR3aa: CASSVRGTGELFF; CDR3nt: TGTGCCAGCAGTGTACGGGGCACCGGGGAGCTGTTTTTT
j_gene: TRBJ1-1; d_gene: -; abundance: -; v_gene: TRBV14; CDR3aa: CASSAQGREGDTEAFF; CDR3nt: TGTGCCAGCAGCGCACAGGGACGGGAAGGTGACACTGAAGCTTTCTTT
j_gene: TRBJ2-6; d_gene: -; abundance: few; v_gene: TRBV27; CDR3aa: CASARAGSGANGLTF; CDR3nt: TGTGCCAGCGCTAGGGCCGGCTCTGGGGCCAACGGCCTGACTTTC
j_gene: TRBJ2-3; d_gene: -; abundance: -; v_gene: TRBV9; CDR3aa: CASSVGGNGIGTQYF; CDR3nt: TGTGCCAGCAGCGTAGGCGGGAACGGTATAGGTACGCAGTATTTT
j_gene: TRBJ1-2; d_gene: -; abundance: once; v_gene: TRBV6-1; CDR3aa: CASNTKTGYGYTF; CDR3nt: TGTGCCAGCAATACTAAGACAGGCTATGGCTACACCTTC
j_gene: TRBJ2-6; d_gene: -; abundance: -; v_gene: TRBV5-4; CDR3aa: CASSLWQVPTGANVLTF; CDR3nt: TGTGCCAGCAGCTTGTGGCAGGTACCAACTGGGGCCAACGTCCTGACTTTC
j_gene: TRBJ2-3; d_gene: -; abundance: -; v_gene: TRBV7-3; CDR3aa: CASSLRGPPLNTQYF; CDR3nt: TGTGCCAGCAGCTTAAGAGGGCCCCCGTTGAATACGCAGTATTTT
j_gene: TRBJ2-1; d_gene: -; abundance: -; v_gene: TRBV18; CDR3aa: CASSPRAGQGNEQFF; CDR3nt: TGTGCCAGCTCACCGCGGGCTGGGCAAGGTAATGAGCAGTTCTTC
j_gene: TRBJ2-3; d_gene: -; abundance: -; v_gene: TRBV28; CDR3aa: CASSTTTDITDTQYF; CDR3nt: TGTGCCAGCAGTACAACTACTGATATCACAGATACGCAGTATTTT
j_gene: TRBJ2-5; d_gene: -; abundance: few; v_gene: TRBV28; CDR3aa: CASREGGEGETQYF; CDR3nt: TGTGCCAGCAGGGAAGGGGGAGAGGGAGAGACCCAGTACTTC
j_gene: TRBJ1-1; d_gene: -; abundance: -; v_gene: TRBV25-1; CDR3aa: CASSEYLVGPDTEAFF; CDR3nt: TGTGCCAGCAGTGAATATCTGGTGGGGCCCGACACTGAAGCTTTCTTT
j_gene: TRBJ2-7; d_gene: -; abundance: -; v_gene: TRBV5-1; CDR3aa: CASSLLRDTFF; CDR3nt: TGCGCCAGCAGCTTGTTACGGGACACTTTCTTC
j_gene: TRBJ2-5; d_gene: TRBD2; abundance: -; v_gene: TRBV5-6; CDR3aa: CASSTRSGRYETQYF; CDR3nt: TGTGCCAGCAGCACCCGGAGCGGGAGATATGAGACCCAGTACTTC
j_gene: TRBJ1-4; d_gene: -; abundance: -; v_gene: TRBV7-9; CDR3aa: CASSLDGAATNEKLFF; CDR3nt: TGTGCCAGCAGCTTAGATGGGGCAGCCACTAATGAAAAACTGTTTTTT
j_gene: TRBJ1-1; d_gene: -; abundance: few; v_gene: TRBV6-5; CDR3aa: CASKVGLNTEAFF; CDR3nt: TGTGCCAGCAAGGTGGGCCTGAACACTGAAGCTTTCTTT
j_gene: TRBJ2-3; d_gene: TRBD2; abundance: -; v_gene: TRBV5-1; CDR3aa: CASSLMGGSDTQYF; CDR3nt: TGCGCCAGCAGCTTGATGGGAGGGTCGGATACGCAGTATTTT
j_gene: TRBJ2-7; d_gene: TRBD2; abundance: -; v_gene: TRBV28; CDR3aa: CASSVWTSGSHEQYF; CDR3nt: TGTGCCAGCAGTGTATGGACTAGCGGATCCCACGAGCAGTACTTC
j_gene: TRBJ1-2; d_gene: TRBD1; abundance: -; v_gene: TRBV4-1; CDR3aa: CASSVRGGLNYGYTF; CDR3nt: TGCGCCAGCAGTGTCCGAGGGGGCCTGAACTATGGCTACACCTTC
j_gene: TRBJ2-7; d_gene: TRBD2; abundance: -; v_gene: TRBV7-2; CDR3aa: CASSLASSGYEQYF; CDR3nt: TGTGCCAGCAGCTTAGCTTCTAGCGGTTACGAGCAGTACTTC
j_gene: TRBJ2-7; d_gene: -; abundance: -; v_gene: TRBV6-1; CDR3aa: CASRKDSYEQYF; CDR3nt: TGTGCCAGCAGAAAGGACAGTTACGAGCAGTACTTC
j_gene: TRBJ2-1; d_gene: -; abundance: -; v_gene: TRBV25-1; CDR3aa: CASSESVLEFNEQFF; CDR3nt: TGTGCCAGCAGTGAATCTGTATTAGAATTCAATGAGCAGTTCTTC
j_gene: TRBJ1-3; d_gene: -; abundance: -; v_gene: TRBV2; CDR3aa: CASSLNLSGNTIYF; CDR3nt: TGTGCCAGCAGTTTGAATCTAAGTGGAAACACCATATATTTT
j_gene: TRBJ2-7; d_gene: TRBD2; abundance: -; v_gene: TRBV6-5; CDR3aa: CASSRLAGRTYEQYF; CDR3nt: TGTGCCAGCAGTCGGCTAGCGGGGCGAACCTACGAGCAGTACTTC
j_gene: TRBJ2-3; d_gene: -; abundance: -; v_gene: TRBV30; CDR3aa: CAWSVRRTSDTQYF; CDR3nt: TGTGCCTGGAGTGTACGAAGAACATCAGATACGCAGTATTTT
j_gene: TRBJ2-5; d_gene: -; abundance: once; v_gene: TRBV6-1; CDR3aa: CASSEGLEREQYF; CDR3nt: TGTGCCAGCAGTGAAGGCCTCGAGAGGGAGCAGTACTTC
j_gene: TRBJ1-1; d_gene: -; abundance: -; v_gene: TRBV4-1; CDR3aa: CASSQRSLEEAFF; CDR3nt: TGCGCCAGCAGCCAAAGGTCCTTGGAGGAAGCTTTCTTT
j_gene: TRBJ1-4; d_gene: TRBD1; abundance: -; v_gene: TRBV5-1; CDR3aa: CASSGGQGATNEKLFF; CDR3nt: TGCGCCAGCAGCGGGGGACAGGGTGCAACTAATGAAAAACTGTTTTTT
j_gene: TRBJ1-1; d_gene: -; abundance: -; v_gene: TRBV19; CDR3aa: CASSIDGDTEAFF; CDR3nt: TGTGCCAGTAGTATAGACGGAGACACTGAAGCTTTCTTT
j_gene: TRBJ2-4; d_gene: -; abundance: -; v_gene: TRBV5-1; CDR3aa: CASSLASELAKNIQYF; CDR3nt: TGCGCCAGCAGCCTGGCTAGCGAACTAGCCAAAAACATTCAGTACTTC
j_gene: TRBJ2-5; d_gene: TRBD2; abundance: -; v_gene: TRBV7-9; CDR3aa: CSSSLGPLAGWQETQYF; CDR3nt: TGTTCCAGCAGCTTAGGACCCCTAGCGGGATGGCAAGAGACCCAGTACTTC